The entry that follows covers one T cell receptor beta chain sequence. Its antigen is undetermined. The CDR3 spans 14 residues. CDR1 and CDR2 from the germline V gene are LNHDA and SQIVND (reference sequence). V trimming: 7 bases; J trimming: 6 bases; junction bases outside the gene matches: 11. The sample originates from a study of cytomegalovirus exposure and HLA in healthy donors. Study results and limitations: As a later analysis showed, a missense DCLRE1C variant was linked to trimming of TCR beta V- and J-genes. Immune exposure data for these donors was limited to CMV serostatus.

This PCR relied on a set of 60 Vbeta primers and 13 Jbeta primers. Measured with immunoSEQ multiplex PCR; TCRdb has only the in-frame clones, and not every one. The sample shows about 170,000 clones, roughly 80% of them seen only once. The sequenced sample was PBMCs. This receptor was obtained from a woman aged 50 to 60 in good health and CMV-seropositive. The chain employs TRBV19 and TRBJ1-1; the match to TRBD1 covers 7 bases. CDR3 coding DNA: TGTGCCAGTAATCGGGACACAGGGGTCTCTGAAGCTTTCTTT. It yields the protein CASNRDTGVSEAFF. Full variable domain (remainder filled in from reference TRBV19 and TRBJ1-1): DGGITQSPKYLFRKEGQNVTLSCEQNLNHDAMYWYRQDPGQGLRLIYYSQIVNDFQKGDIAEGYSVSREKKESFPLTVTSAQKNPTAFYLCASNRDTGVSEAFFGQGTRLTVV.